Following are 25 T cell receptor beta chains from one sample sequenced in a study of blood T cell repertoires in COVID-19. Generated by immunoSEQ multiplex PCR, the TCRdb table keeps only in-frame clones and is missing some. The table shows fewer than 150,000 clones, with around 82% occurring only once. The material sequenced was peripheral blood. These receptors originate from a human donor in a cohort sampled during active COVID-19.

The chain links TRBV7-6 to TRBJ1-5; TRBD1 matches at 10 bases. V lost 5 bases, J lost 1 base, and 2 bases stayed unmatched. Germline CDR1 and CDR2: SGHVS and FNYEAQ. CDR3 length: 15 residues. Written as DNA, the CDR3 is TGTGCCAGCAGCGTGGACAGGGGGAGCAATCAGCCCCAGCATTTT. It encodes CASSVDRGSNQPQHF.

V is TRBV24-1 and J is TRBJ2-2, with D maybe TRBD2 (6 bases). The CDR3 is made up of 17 amino acids. Deletions cut 3 bases from V and 0 bases from J, with 13 bases between. Germline-derived CDR1 and CDR2 are KGHDR and SFDVKD. The CDR3 DNA reads as TGTGCCACCAGTGATAGAGGAGGGCGGACGAACACCGGGGAGCTGTTTTTT. Translated: CATSDRGGRTNTGELFF.

CDR3 sequence (DNA): TGTGCCACTTCTCGCCGGGACAGGGGGCCTGGCTACACCTTC. It specifies CATSRRDRGPGYTF. The rearrangement joins TRBV19 to TRBJ1-2, with 12 bases that match TRBD1. There are 14 residues in the CDR3. Trimming cost V 10 bases and J 7 bases; bases outside gene matches: 10. The germline V gene encodes CDR1 LNHDA and CDR2 SQIVND (reference sequence). Supplemented by reference TRBV19 and TRBJ1-2, the full variable domain reads DGGITQSPKYLFRKEGQNVTLSCEQNLNHDAMYWYRQDPGQGLRLIYYSQIVNDFQKGDIAEGYSVSREKKESFPLTVTSAQKNPTAFYLCATSRRDRGPGYTFGSGTRLTVV.

The chain has TRBV3-1 (or the pseudogene TRBV3-2) and TRBJ2-2; 7 nucleotides match TRBD1. The trim removed 4 bases at V and 2 bases at J, leaving 7 bases unmatched. Germline CDR1 and CDR2: LGHDT and YNNKEL (reference sequence). The CDR3 has 16 amino acids. CDR3 bases: TGTGCCAGCAGCCTTCCGGGACAGCTTAACACCGGGGAGCTGTTTTTT. Its protein is CASSLPGQLNTGELFF.

The chain links TRBV12-3 or TRBV12-4 to TRBJ2-5; perhaps TRBD2 as D (5 bases). Between the trimmed V and J ends, which lost 2 bases and 5 bases, there was a span of 9 bases. The CDR3 covers 13 residues. The CDR3 DNA reads TGTGCCAGCAGTTTATCTAGCACTGAGACCCAGTACTTC. This sequence encodes CASSLSSTETQYF.

This clone was observed a few times. The chain joins TRBV15 to TRBJ1-5, with D perhaps TRBD1 (5 bases). Trimming took off 0 bases at V and 11 bases at J, with 8 bases between the two ends. CDR1 and CDR2 from the germline V gene are LNHNV and YYDKDF (reference sequence). This CDR3 region has 12 residues. CDR3 protein: CATSRDGAAQHF. CDR3 DNA sequence: TGTGCCACCAGCAGAGATGGGGCAGCCCAGCATTTT.

The count of this clone is one. The chain has TRBV3-1 (or the pseudogene TRBV3-2) and TRBJ2-7; possible D gene TRBD2, 6 bases. The CDR3 sequence is 15 residues long. Germline V gene lookup returns CDR1 LGHDT and CDR2 YNNKEL (reference sequence). V was trimmed by 1 base and J by 3 bases, leaving 13 bases between them. The CDR3 DNA sequence: TGTGCCAGCAGCCAAGTTCCTAGCGAGAACTACGAGCAGTACTTC. It is translated as CASSQVPSENYEQYF.

Here the CDR3 reads CASSIIAGGNEQFF. As DNA, the CDR3 is TGTGCCAGTAGTATCATAGCGGGGGGCAATGAGCAGTTCTTC. The V gene is TRBV19, the J gene TRBJ2-1; the match to TRBD2 covers 10 bases. The junction had 2 bases not matched to a gene; V was cut back by 3 bases and J by 6 bases. In germline, CDR1 is LNHDA, CDR2 SQIVND (reference sequence). The CDR3 has 14 amino acids.

J is TRBJ1-1 and V is TRBV2; 7 nucleotides match TRBD1. The ends lost 6 bases at V and 4 bases at J; junction bases unmatched: 5. CDR3 size: 13 residues. Germline-derived CDR1 and CDR2 are SNHLY and FYNNEI. CDR3 sequence: CASSATGFTEAFF. CDR3 in DNA: TGTGCCAGCAGCGCGACAGGGTTCACTGAAGCTTTCTTT.

The chain couples TRBV9 to TRBJ2-7; D might be TRBD2 (6 bases). V lost 0 bases, J lost 4 bases, and 11 bases lay in between. The CDR3 is made up of 14 amino acids. Germline V CDR1 and CDR2: SGDLS, YYNGEE. The CDR3 sequence: CASSVAHGGYEQYF. The CDR3 DNA reads as TGTGCCAGCAGCGTAGCTCACGGGGGTTACGAGCAGTACTTC.

CDR3 in amino acids: CASSARTSGGQETQYF. CDR3 in DNA: TGTGCCAGCAGCGCTCGGACTAGCGGGGGACAAGAGACCCAGTACTTC. The V call is TRBV4-2, the J call TRBJ2-5; TRBD2 aligns across 13 bases. This CDR3 spans 16 amino acids. The ends lost 5 bases at V and 2 bases at J; junction bases unmatched: 5. CDR1 and CDR2 (germline): LGHNA, YNFKEQ.

The J gene is TRBJ1-1, the V gene TRBV19; tentatively, D is TRBD1 (5 bases). V lost 5 bases and J 1 base, leaving 17 bases between the germline ends. In germline, CDR1 is LNHDA, CDR2 SQIVND (reference sequence). The CDR3 runs to 16 residues. CDR3 coding DNA: TGTGCCAGTAGTGATCGGGGGAACGCAAAGAACACTGAAGCTTTCTTT. It encodes CASSDRGNAKNTEAFF.

The chain links TRBV19 to TRBJ2-3; 13 bases are shared with TRBD2. The J segment lost 1 base and the V segment lost 3 bases, leaving 4 bases of the junction unmatched. The CDR3 has 17 amino acids. Germline V gene sequence: CDR1 LNHDA, CDR2 SQIVND (reference sequence). In nucleotides, the CDR3 is TGTGCCAGTAGTATCTTTGGGACTAGCGGGGGCACAGATACGCAGTATTTT. As protein: CASSIFGTSGGTDTQYF.

The genes are TRBV19 and TRBJ1-2, with D possibly being TRBD1 (6 bases). The V end lost 5 bases, the J end lost 0 bases, and 13 bases lay between the germline ends. CDR1 and CDR2 (germline): LNHDA, SQIVND (reference sequence). This CDR3 contains 15 residues. This CDR3 is CASSGDRMSNYGYTF. CDR3 sequence (DNA): TGTGCCAGTAGTGGCGACAGGATGTCTAACTATGGCTACACCTTC.

The V gene is TRBV28, the J gene TRBJ1-4; D possibly corresponds to TRBD1 (6 bases). Trimming removed 6 bases from V and 7 bases from J, with 18 bases in between. There are 15 residues in the CDR3. Germline V gives CDR1 MDHEN, CDR2 SYDVKM. CDR3 region: CASSSNRAFSEKLFF. The CDR3 DNA reads TGTGCCAGCAGCTCTAACAGGGCCTTTTCTGAAAAACTGTTTTTT.

CDR3 bases: TGTGCCAGTGCGGGGGGCTATGAGCAGTTCTTC. The encoded protein is CASAGGYEQFF. The chain couples TRBV7-2 to TRBJ2-1; 8 positions agree with TRBD2. The CDR3 spans 11 residues. Germline CDR1 is SGHTA and CDR2 is FQGNSA. Trimming at V came to 9 bases and at J to 8 bases, leaving 3 bases not matched to a gene.

The CDR3 nucleotides are TGTGCCAGCATTGGAAGGGGGGGGAACACTGAAGCTTTCTTT. It codes for CASIGRGGNTEAFF. This chain uses TRBV25-1 with TRBJ1-1; maybe TRBD1 (6 bases). Trimming shortened V by 7 bases and J by 1 base, and 13 bases separated the two germline ends. This CDR3 has 14 residues. The germline V gene encodes CDR1 MGHDK and CDR2 SYGVNS.

This clone was recorded only once. V gene TRBV4-1 combines with J gene TRBJ1-1; perhaps TRBD1 as D (6 bases). The V gene's germline CDR1 is MGHRA and CDR2 YSYEKL. Between the trimmed V and J ends, which lost 2 bases and 4 bases, there was a span of 14 bases. There are 15 residues in the CDR3. The CDR3 DNA is TGCGCCAGCAGCCAAAGGGGGGGGCCGGGCACTGAAGCTTTCTTT. Translated, it gives CASSQRGGPGTEAFF.

This clone was seen just once. The chain combines TRBV18 with TRBJ2-1; TRBD2 matches at 10 bases. The V and J ends lost 3 bases and 6 bases, in that order; junction bases with no gene match: 2. This CDR3 is 14 amino acids long. Germline V gives CDR1 KGHSH, CDR2 LQKENI. The CDR3 spells CASSPLAGVNEQFF. In nucleotides, the CDR3 is TGTGCCAGCTCACCCCTAGCGGGGGTCAATGAGCAGTTCTTC.

This clone came up a few times. The chain recombines TRBV18 with TRBJ1-1; D is perhaps TRBD1 (6 bases). The V end lost 3 bases, the J end lost 7 bases, and 12 bases lay between the germline ends. The CDR3 spans 13 residues. The germline V gene has CDR1 KGHSH and CDR2 LQKENI. Here the CDR3 reads CASSPSQGYEAFF. CDR3 in DNA: TGTGCCAGCTCACCGAGTCAGGGGTATGAAGCTTTCTTT.

The chain carries TRBV7-2 and TRBJ2-5, with 13 bases fitting TRBD2. J gave up 1 base and V 1 base, and 0 bases lay outside the gene matches. CDR3 length: 16 amino acids. Per germline, CDR1 SGHTA and CDR2 FQGNSA. In DNA form, the CDR3 reads TGTGCCAGCAGCTTAGGGACTAGCGGGGGCCAAGAGACCCAGTACTTC. This gives the protein CASSLGTSGGQETQYF.

This sequence joins TRBV6-5 and TRBJ1-1; TRBD1 might be the D (6 bases). Germline V gene sequence: CDR1 MNHEY, CDR2 SVGAGI. The ends were cut back, 8 bases at V and 11 bases at J, with 18 bases in the middle. The CDR3 spans 12 residues. The CDR3 nucleotides read TGTGCCAGCCCCCGGACAGAGGGGGAGGCTTTCTTT. Translation gives CASPRTEGEAFF.

CDR3 region: CAISPGLAGGPGDTQYF. DNA of the CDR3: TGTGCCATCAGCCCGGGACTAGCGGGGGGGCCTGGAGATACGCAGTATTTT. The chain uses TRBV10-3 and TRBJ2-3; TRBD2 agrees at 16 bases. The CDR3 extends over 17 amino acids. CDR1 ENHRY and CDR2 SYGVKD come from the germline V gene. Trimming cost V 6 bases and J 5 bases; bases outside gene matches: 8.

V usage is TRBV6-6 and J usage is TRBJ1-2; TRBD1 matches at 9 bases. This CDR3 is built from 16 residues. V was pared by 6 bases and J by 0 bases, with 8 bases of the junction left unmatched. Germline CDR1 and CDR2: MNHNY and SVGAGI (reference sequence). This chain's CDR3 is CASRPRDRVTNYGYTF. The CDR3 DNA follows: TGTGCCAGCAGGCCTCGGGACAGGGTCACTAACTATGGCTACACCTTC.

V usage is TRBV11-3 and J usage is TRBJ1-1; maybe TRBD1 (6 bases). Germline-derived CDR1 and CDR2 are SGHNT and YENEEA. Trimming cost V 5 bases and J 4 bases, with 14 bases left between them. The CDR3 covers 14 residues. CDR3 sequence reads: CASSPGQGSTEAFF. The CDR3 nucleotides are TGTGCCAGCAGCCCGGGGCAGGGGAGCACTGAAGCTTTCTTT.